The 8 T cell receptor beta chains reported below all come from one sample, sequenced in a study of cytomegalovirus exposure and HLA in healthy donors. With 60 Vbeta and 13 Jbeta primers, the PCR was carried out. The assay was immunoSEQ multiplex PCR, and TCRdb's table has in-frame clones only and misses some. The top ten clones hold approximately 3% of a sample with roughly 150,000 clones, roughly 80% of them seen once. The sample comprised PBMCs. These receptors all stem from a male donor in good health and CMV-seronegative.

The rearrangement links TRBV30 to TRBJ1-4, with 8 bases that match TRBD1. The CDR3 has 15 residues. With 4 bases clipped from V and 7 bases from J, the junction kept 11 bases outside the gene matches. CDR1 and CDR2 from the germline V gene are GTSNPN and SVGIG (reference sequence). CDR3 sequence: CAWTLAGGFGEKLFF. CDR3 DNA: TGTGCCTGGACGCTGGCAGGGGGCTTCGGTGAAAAACTGTTTTTT.

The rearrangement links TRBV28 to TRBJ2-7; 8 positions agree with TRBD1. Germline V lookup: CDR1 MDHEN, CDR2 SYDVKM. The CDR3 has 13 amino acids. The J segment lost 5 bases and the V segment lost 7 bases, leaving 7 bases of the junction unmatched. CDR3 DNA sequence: TGTGCCAGCAATAGACAGGGGTTGAACGAGCAGTACTTC. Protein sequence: CASNRQGLNEQYF.

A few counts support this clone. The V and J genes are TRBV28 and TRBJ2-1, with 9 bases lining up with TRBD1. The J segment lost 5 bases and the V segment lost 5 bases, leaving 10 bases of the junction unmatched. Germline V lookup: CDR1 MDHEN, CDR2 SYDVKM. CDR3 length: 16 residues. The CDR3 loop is CASSVLGQGKDNEQFF. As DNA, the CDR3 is TGTGCCAGCAGTGTCTTGGGACAGGGAAAGGACAATGAGCAGTTCTTC.

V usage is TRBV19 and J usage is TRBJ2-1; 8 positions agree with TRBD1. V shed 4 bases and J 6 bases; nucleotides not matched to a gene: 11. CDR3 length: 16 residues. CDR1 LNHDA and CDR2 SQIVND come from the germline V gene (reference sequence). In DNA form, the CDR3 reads TGTGCCAGTAGTAGGATTACAGGGGGTTCAGGCAATGAGCAGTTCTTC. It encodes CASSRITGGSGNEQFF. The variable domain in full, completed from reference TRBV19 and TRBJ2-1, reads DGGITQSPKYLFRKEGQNVTLSCEQNLNHDAMYWYRQDPGQGLRLIYYSQIVNDFQKGDIAEGYSVSREKKESFPLTVTSAQKNPTAFYLCASSRITGGSGNEQFFGPGTRLTVL.

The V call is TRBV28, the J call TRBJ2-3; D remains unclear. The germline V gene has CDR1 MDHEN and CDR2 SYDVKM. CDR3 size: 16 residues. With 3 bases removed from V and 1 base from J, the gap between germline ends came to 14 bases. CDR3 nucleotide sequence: TGTGCCAGCAGTTTCGTTCCGGCAGGTCGCACAGATACGCAGTATTTT. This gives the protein CASSFVPAGRTDTQYF.

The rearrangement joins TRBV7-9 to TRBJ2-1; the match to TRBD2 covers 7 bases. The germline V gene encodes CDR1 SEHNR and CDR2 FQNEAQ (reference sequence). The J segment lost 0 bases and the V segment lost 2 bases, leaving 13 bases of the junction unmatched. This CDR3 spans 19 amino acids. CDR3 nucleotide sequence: TGTGCCAGCAGCTTACCTAAAAGCGGGGCGGCCTTCTCCTACAATGAGCAGTTCTTC. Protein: CASSLPKSGAAFSYNEQFF.

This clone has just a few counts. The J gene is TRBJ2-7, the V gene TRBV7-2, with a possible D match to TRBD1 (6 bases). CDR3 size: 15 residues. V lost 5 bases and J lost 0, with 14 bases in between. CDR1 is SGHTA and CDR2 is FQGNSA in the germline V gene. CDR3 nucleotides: TGTGCCAGCAGCCTTACGACAGGCACCTCCTACGAGCAGTACTTC. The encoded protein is CASSLTTGTSYEQYF.

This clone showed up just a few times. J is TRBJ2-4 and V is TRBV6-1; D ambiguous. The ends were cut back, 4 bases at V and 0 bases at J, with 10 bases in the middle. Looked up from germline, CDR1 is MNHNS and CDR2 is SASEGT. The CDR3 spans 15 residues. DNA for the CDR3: TGTGCCAGCAGTGGTACAGTTCTAGCCAAAAACATTCAGTACTTC. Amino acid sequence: CASSGTVLAKNIQYF.